A selection of T cell receptor beta chains follows, all from one sample in a study of early T cells in non-severe SARS-CoV-2 infection. MiXCR, run by TCRdb on the 5' RACE reads, gives a single entry per CDR3 protein. The table lists about 88,000 distinct CDR3 sequences, 14% to 15% of them singletons. Sequencing was performed on whole blood. These receptors originate from an adult who was a healthcare worker with PCR-confirmed SARS-CoV-2 infection or an uninfected control (not recorded which). CDR3s include the opening cysteine and the closing phenylalanine or tryptophan. The D gene is left open where the match is weak. Rows give clone size only sometimes, using once, few, many, or a class for an expanded clone.

-	TRBV29-1	-	TRBJ2-1	CSVEDLGFTNEQFF	TGCAGCGTTGAAGATCTGGGCTTCACGAATGAGCAGTTCTTC
-	TRBV29-1	TRBD2	TRBJ2-7	CSVVLAGPSGQQYF	TGCAGCGTTGTGTTAGCGGGGCCCAGCGGACAGCAGTACTTC
many	TRBV11-2	-	TRBJ2-1	CASSLVTVKGSYNEQFF	TGTGCCAGCAGCTTAGTGACGGTTAAGGGGTCCTACAATGAGCAGTTCTTC
many	TRBV6-5	-	TRBJ1-6	CASTPLPPQRSSYNSPLHF	TGTGCCAGCACCCCCCTACCCCCCCAGCGGAGCTCCTATAATTCACCCCTCCACTTT
few	TRBV29-1	-	TRBJ1-2	CSVRVLNYGYTF	TGCAGCGTGAGAGTCCTTAACTATGGCTACACCTTC
many	TRBV28	TRBD2	TRBJ2-7	CASSFAGAGESSYEQYF	TGTGCCAGCAGTTTCGCAGGCGCGGGGGAAAGCTCCTACGAGCAGTACTTC
few	TRBV20-1	TRBD2	TRBJ2-5	CSAIASGGETQYF	TGCAGTGCTATCGCTAGCGGCGGGGAGACCCAGTACTTC
-	TRBV15	-	TRBJ2-1	CATSREAEAYNEQFF	TGTGCCACCAGCAGAGAGGCTGAGGCCTACAATGAGCAGTTCTTC
few	TRBV28	-	TRBJ2-2	CASSVTGTWNTGELFF	TGTGCCAGCAGTGTAACCGGGACCTGGAACACCGGGGAGCTGTTTTTT
-	TRBV7-9	TRBD2	TRBJ2-5	CASSSGLAGIKTQYF	TGTGCCAGCAGCTCCGGACTAGCGGGTATCAAGACCCAGTACTTC
few	TRBV28	TRBD1	TRBJ2-4	CASSSGTENIQYF	TGTGCCAGCAGTTCCGGGACAGAAAACATTCAGTACTTC
-	TRBV11-2	TRBD1	TRBJ2-7	CASRTGTGNYEQYF	TGTGCCAGCCGTACCGGGACAGGTAACTACGAGCAGTACTTC
many	TRBV10-3	-	TRBJ2-5	CAISERSQETQYF	TGTGCCATCAGTGAGAGGTCCCAAGAGACCCAGTACTTC
many	TRBV10-3	TRBD1	TRBJ2-7	CAISAPGQNLNEQYF	TGTGCCATCAGTGCCCCGGGACAGAATTTGAACGAGCAGTACTTC
-	TRBV5-1	-	TRBJ2-3	CASSLGDGGDTQYF	TGCGCCAGCAGCTTGGGGGACGGAGGAGATACGCAGTATTTT
-	TRBV5-6	TRBD1	TRBJ2-3	CASSPSGTGRTDTQYF	TGTGCCAGCAGCCCGTCCGGGACAGGGAGGACAGATACGCAGTATTTT
many	TRBV2	-	TRBJ2-5	CASRGTGSTQYF	TGTGCCAGCAGAGGGACTGGGTCGACCCAGTACTTC
few	TRBV7-9	TRBD2	TRBJ2-1	CASSPSGSIYNEQFF	TGTGCCAGCAGCCCTAGCGGGAGTATCTACAATGAGCAGTTCTTC
many	TRBV20-1	TRBD2	TRBJ2-1	CSARDYLSYNEQFF	TGCAGTGCCAGGGACTACCTCTCCTACAATGAGCAGTTCTTC
many	TRBV30	-	TRBJ2-1	CAWSGETNEQFF	TGTGCCTGGAGCGGGGAAACCAATGAGCAGTTCTTC
few	TRBV6-7	TRBD2	TRBJ2-1	CASTHRGREGWLSYNEQFF	TGTGCCAGCACCCACCGGGGGCGGGAGGGCTGGCTATCCTACAATGAGCAGTTCTTC
few	TRBV5-4	TRBD1	TRBJ2-1	CASSSVPSGQGTEQFF	TGTGCCAGCAGCTCGGTACCTTCGGGACAGGGAACCGAGCAGTTCTTC
-	TRBV20-1	TRBD2	TRBJ2-7	CSASLLAEYF	TGCAGTGCTTCCCTACTAGCGGAGTACTTC